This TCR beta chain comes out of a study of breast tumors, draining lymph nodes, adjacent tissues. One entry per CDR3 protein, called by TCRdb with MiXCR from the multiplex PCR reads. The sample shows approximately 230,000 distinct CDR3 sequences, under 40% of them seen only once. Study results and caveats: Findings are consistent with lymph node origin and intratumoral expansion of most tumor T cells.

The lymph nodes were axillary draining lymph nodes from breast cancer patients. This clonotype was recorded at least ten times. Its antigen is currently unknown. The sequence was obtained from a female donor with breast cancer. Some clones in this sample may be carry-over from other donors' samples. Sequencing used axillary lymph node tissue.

In DNA, the CDR3 is TGTGCCAGCAGTTCCAACTCCGGCGGCCTCTTGGGCTACACCTTC. Amino acid sequence: CASSSNSGGLLGYTF. The rearrangement joins TRBV7-8 to TRBJ1-2; D call uncertain. The CDR3 totals 15 residues. Trimming stripped 6 bases from V and 8 bases from J, with 22 bases between. Germline assignment: CDR1 SGHVS and CDR2 FQNEAQ. Full variable domain (rest looked up from reference TRBV7-8 and TRBJ1-2): GAGVSQSPRYKVAKRGQDVALRCDPISGHVSLFWYQQALGQGPEFLTYFQNEAQLDKSGLPSDRFFAERPEGSVSTLKIQRTQQEDSAVYLCASSSNSGGLLGYTFGSGTRLTVV.